The subject of this entry is one T cell receptor beta chain. Its cognate antigen is unknown. The CDR3 is 14 residues long. CDR1 is MNHNY, CDR2 SVGAGI, per germline (reference sequence). Trimming removed 2 bases at V and 6 bases at J, with 14 bases between. Repertoires were generated with immunoSEQ multiplex PCR, while TCRdb's copy carries only in-frame clones and drops some. The data contain around 40,000 clones, about 83% of them seen just once; the ten biggest clones take up about 16%. This sample is part of a study of PD-L1 blockade in urothelial cancer. Study conclusions and caveats: Better survival was predicted by below-median pretreatment blood TCR clonality.

This sequence originates from a man in his 60s with urothelial cancer. The chain combines TRBV6-6 with TRBJ2-7; D might be TRBD2 (5 bases). The sample here was PBMCs, taken around atezolizumab (anti-PD-L1) treatment. The CDR3 loop is CASSYPGSLGEQYF. CDR3 nucleotide sequence: TGTGCCAGCAGTTACCCGGGATCCTTGGGCGAGCAGTACTTC.